These T cell receptor beta chains were read from a single sample in a study of T cells in tuberculosis. The protocol was immunoSEQ multiplex PCR, while the TCRdb copy is restricted to in-frame clones and leaves out a portion. Of roughly 30,000 clones listed, approximately 89% are singletons. Input material: PBMCs. The receptors come from a donor aged 5-35 years with latent tuberculosis or without tuberculosis infection. Each CDR3 is given with its conserved first and last residue. The D gene is left open where the match is weak. Not all rows give a size; the values are once, few, many and, for expanded clones, a class.

clone size,V gene,D gene,J gene,CDR3 protein,CDR3 DNA
-,TRBV4-1,-,TRBJ2-1,CASSQDRQQPNEQFF,TGCGCCAGCAGCCAAGATCGTCAACAGCCCAATGAGCAGTTCTTC
-,TRBV10-3,TRBD1,TRBJ1-6,CAISESEDRGSSYNSPLHF,TGTGCCATCAGTGAGTCGGAGGACAGGGGCAGCTCCTATAATTCACCCCTCCACTTT
few,TRBV5-1,TRBD1,TRBJ1-5,CASRTGDGGNQPQHF,TGCGCCAGCAGGACAGGGGATGGTGGCAATCAGCCCCAGCATTTT
-,TRBV15,TRBD1,TRBJ2-1,CATSKGGQGAYNEQFF,TGTGCCACCAGCAAGGGGGGACAGGGGGCCTACAATGAGCAGTTCTTC
-,TRBV6-5,-,TRBJ1-1,CASSPGTEAFF,TGTGCCAGCAGCCCCGGCACTGAAGCTTTCTTT
large,TRBV4-3,TRBD1,TRBJ1-6,CASSQDHPPYPGQGNSPLHF,TGCGCCAGCAGCCAAGATCACCCCCCGTACCCGGGACAGGGGAATTCACCCCTCCACTTT
-,TRBV30,-,TRBJ2-5,CARREEASVQETQYF,TGTGCCCGAAGAGAAGAGGCTAGCGTACAAGAGACCCAGTACTTC
-,TRBV18,-,TRBJ2-2,CASSPRTAGRELFF,TGTGCCAGCTCACCCAGGACGGCGGGCCGGGAGCTGTTTTTT
-,TRBV7-6,TRBD1,TRBJ1-2,CASSPQGGNYGYTF,TGTGCCAGCAGCCCCCAGGGGGGTAACTATGGCTACACCTTC
-,TRBV2,TRBD1,TRBJ1-2,CASGALPGQVYGYTF,TGTGCCAGCGGGGCCCTTCCGGGACAGGTATATGGCTACACCTTC
-,TRBV5-4,TRBD2,TRBJ2-5,CASSQGLAGGRAYQETQYF,TGTGCCAGCAGCCAGGGACTAGCGGGAGGTCGGGCTTACCAAGAGACCCAGTACTTC
-,TRBV12-5,-,TRBJ2-3,CASGFGGGWTDTQYF,TGTGCTAGTGGTTTCGGAGGGGGCTGGACAGATACGCAGTATTTT
-,TRBV15,-,TRBJ2-4,CATSTTLAKNIQYF,TGTGCCACCAGCACCACTCTAGCCAAAAACATTCAGTACTTC
-,TRBV7-9,TRBD2,TRBJ2-3,CASSSGTRFSNTQYF,TGTGCCAGCAGCTCCGGGACTAGATTTTCGAATACGCAGTATTTT
-,TRBV30,-,TRBJ1-1,CAWRVQSNTEAFF,TGTGCCTGGAGAGTGCAGTCGAACACTGAAGCTTTCTTT
-,TRBV11-2,TRBD1,TRBJ2-2,CATRTGGTGELFF,TGTGCCACCCGGACAGGGGGCACCGGGGAGCTGTTTTTT
-,TRBV10-3,-,TRBJ1-2,CAISEDGWENYGYTF,TGTGCCATCAGTGAGGACGGGTGGGAGAACTATGGCTACACCTTC
-,TRBV7-2,-,TRBJ2-2,CASSSQGWAGELFF,TGTGCCAGCAGCTCCCAGGGATGGGCCGGGGAGCTGTTTTTT
-,TRBV7-2,-,TRBJ1-5,CASSSYSDGGQPQHF,TGTGCCAGCAGCTCCTACAGCGACGGGGGGCAGCCCCAGCATTTT
-,TRBV2,-,TRBJ1-5,CASSLGAANQPQHF,TGTGCCAGCAGTCTGGGAGCGGCCAATCAGCCCCAGCATTTT
-,TRBV7-2,TRBD2,TRBJ2-2,CASSPTGGRNTGELFF,TGTGCCAGCAGCCCTACGGGCGGGAGGAACACCGGGGAGCTGTTTTTT
-,TRBV5-1,-,TRBJ2-3,CASSLFRDTDTQYF,TGCGCCAGCAGCTTGTTTAGGGACACCGATACGCAGTATTTT
-,TRBV28,-,TRBJ1-1,CASRPAQWNTEAFF,TGTGCCAGCAGGCCTGCACAGTGGAACACTGAAGCTTTCTTT
-,TRBV27,-,TRBJ1-3,CASSPFWTASTIYF,TGTGCCAGCAGTCCTTTTTGGACAGCCAGCACCATATATTTT
-,TRBV15,-,TRBJ2-7,CATSREQAPSYEQYF,TGTGCCACCAGCAGAGAGCAGGCTCCCTCCTACGAGCAGTACTTC
-,TRBV7-3,TRBD2,TRBJ2-7,CASSPRLAGEGEQYF,TGTGCCAGCAGCCCTCGTCTAGCGGGAGAGGGTGAGCAGTACTTC
-,TRBV6-6,-,TRBJ1-1,CASSYWRQRNTEAFF,TGTGCCAGCAGTTACTGGCGACAGAGGAACACTGAAGCTTTCTTT
-,TRBV7-2,TRBD2,TRBJ2-5,CASSFRRGVQETQYF,TGTGCCAGCAGCTTTCGGCGGGGGGTTCAAGAGACCCAGTACTTC
-,TRBV30,TRBD1,TRBJ1-2,CAWLRTGSISSYGYTF,TGTGCCTGGTTAAGGACAGGATCTATTTCCTCCTATGGCTACACCTTC
-,TRBV7-2,TRBD2,TRBJ2-7,CASSLGLAGAYEQYF,TGTGCCAGCAGCTTAGGACTAGCGGGGGCCTACGAGCAGTACTTC
-,TRBV19,-,TRBJ2-5,CASTATGQETQYF,TGTGCCAGTACCGCGACAGGACAAGAGACCCAGTACTTC
-,TRBV7-2,-,TRBJ1-2,CASSPEGGGRHGYTF,TGTGCCAGCAGCCCGGAGGGCGGCGGGCGACATGGCTACACCTTC
-,TRBV29-1,TRBD1,TRBJ1-1,CSVEGPGQGARKTEAFF,TGCAGCGTTGAAGGACCGGGACAGGGGGCGCGAAAAACTGAAGCTTTCTTT
-,TRBV15,-,TRBJ1-1,CATSIQWGDTEAFF,TGTGCCACCAGCATCCAATGGGGGGACACTGAAGCTTTCTTT
-,TRBV5-1,-,TRBJ2-7,CASSLDSPGSLEQYF,TGCGCCAGCAGCTTGGATTCCCCAGGGTCTTTAGAGCAGTACTTC
once,TRBV30,TRBD1,TRBJ1-1,CAWYTDREIRAEAFF,TGTGCCTGGTACACGGACAGGGAGATCAGGGCTGAAGCTTTCTTT
-,TRBV5-1,-,TRBJ1-1,CASSWSGTPEGEAFF,TGCGCCAGCAGCTGGTCCGGGACTCCCGAGGGGGAAGCTTTCTTT
-,TRBV6-4,TRBD2,TRBJ2-1,CASRGIGGTSAYNEQFF,TGTGCCAGCAGGGGAATAGGGGGGACTAGCGCATACAATGAGCAGTTCTTC